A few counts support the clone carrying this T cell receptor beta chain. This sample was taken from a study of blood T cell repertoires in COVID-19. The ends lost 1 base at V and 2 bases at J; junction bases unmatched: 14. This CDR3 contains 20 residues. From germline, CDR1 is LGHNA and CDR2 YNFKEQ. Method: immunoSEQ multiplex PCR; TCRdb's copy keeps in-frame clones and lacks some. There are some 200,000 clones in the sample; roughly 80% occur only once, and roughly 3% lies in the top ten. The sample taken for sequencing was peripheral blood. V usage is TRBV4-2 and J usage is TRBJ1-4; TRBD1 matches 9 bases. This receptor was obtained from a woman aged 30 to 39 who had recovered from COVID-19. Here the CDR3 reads CASSQAIYPGQGRTNEKLFF. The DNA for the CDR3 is TGTGCCAGCAGCCAAGCGATCTACCCGGGACAGGGTAGGACTAATGAAAAACTGTTTTTT.